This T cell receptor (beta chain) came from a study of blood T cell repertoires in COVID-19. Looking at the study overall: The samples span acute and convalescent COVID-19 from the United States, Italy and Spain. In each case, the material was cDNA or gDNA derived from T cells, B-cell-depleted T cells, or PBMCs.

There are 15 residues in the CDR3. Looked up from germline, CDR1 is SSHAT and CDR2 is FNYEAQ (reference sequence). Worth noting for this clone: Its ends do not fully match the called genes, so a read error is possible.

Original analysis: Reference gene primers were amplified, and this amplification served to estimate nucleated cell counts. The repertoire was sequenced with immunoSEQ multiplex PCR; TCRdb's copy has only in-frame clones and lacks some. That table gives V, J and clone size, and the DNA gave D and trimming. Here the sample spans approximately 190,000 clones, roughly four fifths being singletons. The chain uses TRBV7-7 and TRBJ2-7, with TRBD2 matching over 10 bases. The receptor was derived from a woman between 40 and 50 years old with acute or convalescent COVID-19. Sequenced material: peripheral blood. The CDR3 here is CASSFSASGGYEQYF. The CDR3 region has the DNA TGTGCTAGCAGCTTTTCGGCTAGCGGGGGCTACGAGCAGTACTTC.